Below, 30 T cell receptor beta chains from the same sample are listed, as sequenced in a study of regulatory T cells in long-lasting Graves disease. Assembly of TCR beta libraries relied on iRepertoire HTBI primers together with Arm-PCR of CDR3 regions. One entry per CDR3 protein results from TCRdb running MiXCR on the multiplex PCR reads. The table records approximately 460,000 distinct CDR3 sequences, approximately 16% of them present only once. As for time point: newly diagnosed GD, antithyroid drugs for less than 3 months. The TCR library was made from RNA extracted from PBMCs. This sample also belongs to another study, concerning T cells in Graves' hyperthyroidism and ophthalmopathy.

Sequencing used peripheral blood mononuclear cells (PBMCs), obtained at new diagnosis, from a patient treated with antithyroid drugs. The receptors shown here come from a woman aged 30 to 39 with Graves disease.

Many counts were recorded for this clonotype. The gene calls are TRBV3-1 and TRBJ2-1; D is perhaps TRBD1 or TRBD2 (6 bases each). The germline V gene has CDR1 LGHDT and CDR2 YNNKEL (reference sequence). V dropped 4 bases and J dropped 7 bases, with 14 bases sitting between them. The CDR3 covers 14 residues. Here the CDR3 DNA reads TGTGCCAGCAGCCCCTGGCGGAGGGGGAATGAGCAGTTCTTC. This translates into CASSPWRRGNEQFF.

This clonotype was seen ten or more times. The chain combines TRBV28 with TRBJ2-7, with D perhaps being TRBD1 or TRBD2 (6 bases each). Germline V lookup: CDR1 MDHEN, CDR2 SYDVKM. V shed 4 bases and J shed 2 bases, with 15 bases lying between them. The CDR3 spans 15 residues. The CDR3 sequence is CASSSLEGVTYEQYF. For the CDR3, the DNA is TGTGCCAGCAGTTCCTTGGAGGGGGTAACCTACGAGCAGTACTTC.

The chain recombines TRBV7-9 with TRBJ1-1; weak D call: TRBD1 (5 bases). The V gene's germline CDR1 is SEHNR and CDR2 FQNEAQ (reference sequence). The V end lost 2 bases, the J end lost 3 bases, and 10 bases lay between the germline ends. This CDR3 spans 14 amino acids. The CDR3 DNA follows: TGTGCCAGCAGCTTAAGGTCCAGGGACACTGAAGCTTTCTTT. Its protein product is CASSLRSRDTEAFF.

This clonotype has ten or more counts. The genes are TRBV28 and TRBJ1-6; TRBD1 is a possible D gene (5 bases). V was trimmed by 1 base and J by 9 bases, leaving 25 bases between them. Germline CDR1 reads MDHEN; CDR2 reads SYDVKM. CDR3 length: 19 residues. Here the CDR3 reads CASSLYGGESGTWFSPLHF. The DNA for the CDR3 is TGTGCCAGCAGTTTATATGGGGGTGAATCCGGGACGTGGTTTTCACCCCTCCACTTT.

The sample holds a few counts of this clonotype. This rearrangement joins TRBV2 to TRBJ2-1, with a weak D call TRBD2 (7 bases). Germline V lookup: CDR1 SNHLY, CDR2 FYNNEI. V lost 4 bases and J 7 bases, leaving 14 bases between the germline ends. The length of the CDR3 is 14 residues. The CDR3 sequence: CASSVRGALNEQFF. The CDR3 DNA is TGTGCCAGCAGTGTTCGGGGGGCGTTGAATGAGCAGTTCTTC.

Notes on this clonotype: The CDR3 end shows no conserved phenylalanine or tryptophan, and so a read error is likely. The chain uses TRBV29-1 and TRBJ1-1; a possible D gene is TRBD1 (6 bases). Germline V CDR1 and CDR2: SQVTM, ANQGSEA. Trimming left V 7 bases short and J 0 bases short, with 15 bases between. CDR3 length: 14 amino acids. The CDR3 spells CSATGHSMNTEAFL. Here the CDR3 DNA reads TGCAGCGCGACGGGACACTCTATGAACACTGAAGCTTTCCTT.

This clonotype was recorded many times. The DNA of the CDR3 is TGTGCCAGCAGCTTAGCTGGGGTTTACTACAATGAGCAGTTCTTC. As protein: CASSLAGVYYNEQFF. The chain employs TRBV7-8 and TRBJ2-1; D uncertain. The CDR3 spans 15 residues. Between the trimmed V and J ends, which lost 0 bases and 3 bases, there was a span of 9 bases. In germline, CDR1 is SGHVS, CDR2 FQNEAQ.

Many counts were recorded for this clonotype. The chain links TRBV9 to TRBJ2-7; a possible D gene is TRBD2 (6 bases). V was shortened by 3 bases and J by 4 bases, with 20 bases between the two germline ends. CDR1 and CDR2 (germline): SGDLS, YYNGEE. This CDR3 region has 16 residues. The chain's CDR3 is CASSGFEVAGYYEQYF. CDR3 DNA: TGTGCCAGCAGCGGGTTCGAAGTGGCGGGGTATTACGAGCAGTACTTC.

Many counts were recorded for this clonotype. The V call is TRBV12-3 or TRBV12-4, the J call TRBJ1-1; a possible D gene is TRBD1 (5 bases). The CDR3 loop spans 14 amino acids. V gave up 6 bases and J gave up 1 base, with 12 bases separating them. CDR3 DNA: TGTGCCAGCAGGCAGCGGACAAGGAACACTGAAGCTTTCTTT. It yields the protein CASRQRTRNTEAFF.

This clonotype was recorded at least ten times. The chain carries TRBV28 and TRBJ2-7, with 8 bases aligning to TRBD2. The V gene end was trimmed by 1 base and the J gene end by 3 bases; junction bases not matched to a gene: 8. This CDR3 spans 16 amino acids. Germline loops: CDR1 MDHEN, CDR2 SYDVKM. CDR3 loop: CASSLLGLEGLYEQYF. CDR3 sequence (DNA): TGTGCCAGCAGTTTATTGGGACTAGAAGGGCTCTACGAGCAGTACTTC.

This clonotype was detected only a few times. With a much larger clone just one base away, this may be a read error. The chain combines TRBV28 with TRBJ2-7; TRBD1 is a possible D gene (6 bases). Looked up from germline, CDR1 is MDHEN and CDR2 is SYDVKM. The CDR3 extends over 14 amino acids. The CDR3 reads CASTQGTPHYEQCF. The CDR3 DNA is TGTGCCAGCACCCAGGGGACACCCCACTACGAGCAGTGCTTC.

This clonotype was counted between two and nine times. The chain couples TRBV7-9 to TRBJ2-7; tentatively, D is TRBD2 (6 bases). V dropped 5 bases and J dropped 7 bases, with 24 bases sitting between them. This CDR3 has 16 residues. The germline V gene has CDR1 SEHNR and CDR2 FQNEAQ (reference sequence). CDR3 nucleotides: TGTGCCAGCAGCGCAACAGTGGGGGGTAAGGGAGATGAGCAGTACTTC. It encodes CASSATVGGKGDEQYF.

This clonotype has at least ten counts. The J gene is TRBJ2-4, the V gene TRBV28; tentatively, D is TRBD1 (5 bases). Germline loops: CDR1 MDHEN, CDR2 SYDVKM. Trimming left V 6 bases short and J 0 bases short, with 18 bases between. This CDR3 has 17 residues. The CDR3 DNA follows: TGTGCCAGCAGCCACACGCGACAGACTTTAGCCAAAAACATTCAGTACTTC. Amino acids: CASSHTRQTLAKNIQYF.

In its sample, this clonotype was seen a few times. The J gene is TRBJ1-3, the V gene TRBV2, with D perhaps TRBD1 (5 bases). The V and J ends lost 7 bases and 2 bases respectively, with 12 bases between them. This CDR3 is 14 amino acids long. CDR1 is SNHLY and CDR2 is FYNNEI in the germline V gene. The DNA for the CDR3 is TGTGCCAGCAAGGTCAGGGAGGCTGGAAACACCATATATTTT. This gives the protein CASKVREAGNTIYF.

This clonotype was picked up many times. The gene calls are TRBV11-2 and TRBJ1-1; tentatively, D is TRBD1 (6 bases). The CDR3 length is 15 residues. Per germline, CDR1 SGHAT and CDR2 FQNNGV. V dropped 1 base and J dropped 4 bases, with 13 bases sitting between them. CDR3 loop: CASSLVWGAGTEAFF. CDR3 bases: TGTGCCAGCAGCTTAGTTTGGGGGGCCGGCACTGAAGCTTTCTTT.

The chain couples TRBV5-6 to TRBJ1-4; D may be TRBD1 (5 bases). The CDR3 is 15 residues long. Trimming shortened V by 0 bases and J by 8 bases, and 14 bases separated the two germline ends. CDR1 and CDR2 (germline): SGHDT, YYEEEE. For the CDR3, the DNA is TGTGCCAGCAGCTTGGGAGGGACCCAGACGGAAAAACTGTTTTTT. It encodes CASSLGGTQTEKLFF.

Notes on this clonotype: A much larger clone differs from this one at a single base, so this may be a read error. The J gene is TRBJ1-1, the V gene TRBV4-1; no clear D. CDR1 is MGHRA, CDR2 YSYEKL, per germline. CDR3 length: 15 amino acids. CDR3 in amino acids: CASSQEKFMNSEAFF. CDR3 bases: TGCGCCAGCAGCCAAGAAAAATTCATGAACTCTGAAGCTTTCTTT.

The chain couples TRBV11-2 to TRBJ1-3; a possible D gene is TRBD1 (5 bases). The V and J ends lost 4 bases and 0 bases respectively, with 19 bases between them. This CDR3 is built from 18 residues. Germline CDR1 SGHAT, CDR2 FQNNGV. This chain's CDR3 is CASSSAGTVTYSGNTIYF. CDR3 coding DNA: TGTGCCAGCAGCTCTGCCGGGACCGTCACTTACTCTGGAAACACCATATATTTT. The full variable domain, completed using reference TRBV11-2 and TRBJ1-3, is EAGVAQSPRYKIIEKRQSVAFWCNPISGHATLYWYQQILGQGPKLLIQFQNNGVVDDSQLPKDRFSAERLKGVDSTLKIQPAKLEDSAVYLCASSSAGTVTYSGNTIYFGEGSWLTVV.

The V call is TRBV7-9, the J call TRBJ2-2, with D possibly being TRBD1 or TRBD2 (6 bases each). The CDR3 runs to 17 residues. V lost 5 bases to trimming and J lost 7 bases, with 23 bases between them. The V gene's germline CDR1 is SEHNR and CDR2 FQNEAQ (reference sequence). The DNA for the CDR3 is TGTGCCAGCAGCCCCCACCCCGTCCGGGGGCTTGGCGGGGAGCTGTTTTTT. Translation: CASSPHPVRGLGGELFF. Variable domain in full (rest from reference TRBV7-9 and TRBJ2-2): DTGVSQNPRHKITKRGQNVTFRCDPISEHNRLYWYRQTLGQGPEFLTYFQNEAQLEKSRLLSDRFSAERPKGSFSTLEIQRTEQGDSAMYLCASSPHPVRGLGGELFFGEGSRLTVL.

This clonotype was detected ten times or more. V and J are TRBV20-1 and TRBJ1-1, with D tentatively TRBD1 (6 bases). The germline gives CDR1 DFQATT, CDR2 SNEGSKA (reference sequence). This CDR3 contains 12 residues. V lost 1 base and J lost 8, with 11 bases in between. The CDR3: CSARAEGGEAFF. The DNA of the CDR3 is TGCAGTGCTAGAGCAGAGGGGGGGGAAGCTTTCTTT.

This clonotype was observed at least ten times. The rearrangement uses TRBV10-3 and TRBJ2-1; 7 nucleotides line up with TRBD2. The germline CDR1 and CDR2 sequences are ENHRY and SYGVKD. The length of the CDR3 is 14 residues. The junction had 2 bases not matched to a gene; V was cut back by 4 bases and J by 2 bases. This chain's CDR3 is CAISAGGAYNEQFF. The CDR3, as DNA: TGTGCCATCAGTGCGGGAGGAGCCTACAATGAGCAGTTCTTC.

Concerning this clonotype itself: A read error may produce the germline difference seen at one junction end. This chain joins TRBV7-3 and TRBJ2-1; 8 bases agree with TRBD2. Germline CDR1 and CDR2: SGHTA and FQGTGA. The CDR3 is made up of 12 amino acids. The CDR3 sequence is CASSITGTRECF. The CDR3 DNA reads as TGTGCCAGCAGCATAACCGGGACTAGGGAATGCTTC.

This clonotype has a count of ten or more. The chain employs TRBV2 and TRBJ1-4; D ambiguous. The CDR3 sequence is 14 residues long. Germline V gene lookup returns CDR1 SNHLY and CDR2 FYNNEI. V was trimmed by 4 bases and J by 4 bases, leaving 10 bases between them. The CDR3: CASSGAPGNEKLFF. For the CDR3, the DNA is TGTGCCAGCAGTGGTGCCCCCGGTAATGAAAAACTGTTTTTT.

This clonotype has at least ten counts. This chain's CDR3 is CASISDISNEKLFF. Here the CDR3 DNA reads TGTGCCAGCATCAGTGACATTTCTAATGAAAAACTGTTTTTT. The J gene is TRBJ1-4, the V gene TRBV2; no definite D call. This CDR3 has 14 amino acids. V was shortened by 7 bases and J by 3 bases, with 12 bases between the two germline ends. CDR1 SNHLY and CDR2 FYNNEI come from the germline V gene.

The chain recombines TRBV12-3 or TRBV12-4 with TRBJ1-1; D might be TRBD1 (6 bases). The V end was cut by 6 bases, the J end by 6 bases, with 11 bases between. CDR3 size: 12 residues. This CDR3 is CASRAGAAEAFF. The CDR3 nucleotides read TGTGCCAGCAGGGCGGGGGCCGCTGAAGCTTTCTTT.

This clonotype was counted between two and nine times. J is TRBJ2-1 and V is TRBV7-2; 8 nucleotides match TRBD2. Germline CDR1 SGHTA, CDR2 FQGNSA. V dropped 4 bases and J dropped 9; count of bases not matched to a gene: 20. The length of the CDR3 is 18 residues. The chain's CDR3 is CASSSDSSQREKSPEQFF. The DNA for the CDR3 is TGTGCCAGCAGCTCCGATAGTAGCCAGCGGGAGAAGTCGCCTGAGCAGTTCTTC. Supplemented by reference TRBV7-2 and TRBJ2-1, the full variable domain reads GAGVSQSPSNKVTEKGKDVELRCDPISGHTALYWYRQSLGQGLEFLIYFQGNSAPDKSGLPSDRFSAERTGGSVSTLTIQRTQQEDSAVYLCASSSDSSQREKSPEQFFGPGTRLTVL.

V gene TRBV4-1 combines with J gene TRBJ1-1, with D unresolved. CDR1 MGHRA and CDR2 YSYEKL come from the germline V gene. This CDR3 is built from 15 residues. V was cut by 6 bases and J by 4 bases, with 18 bases left in between. The CDR3 loop is CASSHRQGSGTEAFF. In nucleotides, the CDR3 is TGCGCCAGCAGTCACCGGCAAGGAAGTGGCACTGAAGCTTTCTTT.

The chain links TRBV6-1 to TRBJ1-4; a weak D match, TRBD1 (6 bases). The CDR3 totals 15 residues. V dropped 7 bases and J dropped 7 bases, with 19 bases sitting between them. Germline V gives CDR1 MNHNS, CDR2 SASEGT. CDR3 sequence: CASTLGQGSGEKLFF. As DNA, the CDR3 is TGTGCCAGCACCCTAGGGCAGGGGTCTGGTGAAAAACTGTTTTTT.

The rearrangement joins TRBV5-5 to TRBJ2-7; D might be TRBD1 (5 bases). The V gene's germline CDR1 is SGHKS and CDR2 YYEKEE (reference sequence). V was shortened by 0 bases and J by 4 bases, with 11 bases between the two germline ends. The CDR3 loop spans 14 amino acids. CDR3 sequence (DNA): TGTGCCAGCAGCTTGGAAGTGACAGAGTACGAGCAGTACTTC. It yields the protein CASSLEVTEYEQYF.

The J gene is TRBJ2-2, the V gene TRBV20-1; 7 bases fit TRBD1. V dropped 6 bases and J dropped 5; count of bases not matched to a gene: 15. Germline V gene sequence: CDR1 DFQATT, CDR2 SNEGSKA (reference sequence). This CDR3 region has 16 residues. The DNA for the CDR3 is TGCAGTGCAACACCTCCGGGACAGAGACGGACCGGGGAGCTGTTTTTT. This gives the protein CSATPPGQRRTGELFF.